Shown below are 5 T cell receptor beta chains from a single sample sequenced in a study of cytomegalovirus exposure and HLA in healthy donors. 13 Jbeta primers and 60 Vbeta primers were used for the PCR. Sequenced by immunoSEQ multiplex PCR; TCRdb stores in-frame clones only, minus some. The sample lists more than 100,000 clones, more than 75% occurring once. Sequencing used PBMCs. These receptors were taken from a woman aged 18-29 years in good health and CMV-seropositive.

The chain links TRBV7-8 to TRBJ1-1, with a possible D match to TRBD1 (6 bases). The CDR3 length is 13 residues. CDR1 SGHVS and CDR2 FQNEAQ come from the germline V gene. The V end was cut by 5 bases, the J end by 11 bases, with 18 bases between. This CDR3 is CASSARQVFRAFF. Written as DNA, the CDR3 is TGTGCCAGCAGCGCCCGACAGGTCTTTCGCGCTTTCTTT.

In regard to this clone: Relative to the germline gene, one junction end is altered; a read error may explain this. The V call is TRBV5-4, the J call TRBJ2-7; a possible D gene is TRBD1 (6 bases). In germline, CDR1 is SGHNT, CDR2 YYREEE (reference sequence). CDR3 length equals 15 residues. Here the CDR3 DNA reads TGTGCCAGCGGCTTGGGGGTAACAGGGAGTCGCGAGCAGTACTTC. Translated, it gives CASGLGVTGSREQYF.

The CDR3 loop is CASSQETENYGYTF. Written as DNA, the CDR3 is TGTGCCAGCAGCCAAGAGACGGAGAACTATGGCTACACCTTC. The chain couples TRBV4-2 to TRBJ1-2; D gene ambiguous. V was pared by 0 bases and J by 2 bases, with 7 bases between. CDR3 size: 14 residues. Germline V gene sequence: CDR1 LGHNA, CDR2 YNFKEQ.

Here the CDR3 reads CASSTLPDSYEQYF. CDR3 DNA: TGTGCCAGTAGTACCCTCCCCGACAGTTACGAGCAGTACTTC. V usage is TRBV19 and J usage is TRBJ2-7; TRBD1 might be the D (5 bases). The germline gives CDR1 LNHDA, CDR2 SQIVND (reference sequence). The germline V and J ends were trimmed by 4 bases and 4 bases, with 14 bases remaining between them. The CDR3 contains 14 residues. Supplemented by reference TRBV19 and TRBJ2-7, the full variable domain reads DGGITQSPKYLFRKEGQNVTLSCEQNLNHDAMYWYRQDPGQGLRLIYYSQIVNDFQKGDIAEGYSVSREKKESFPLTVTSAQKNPTAFYLCASSTLPDSYEQYFGPGTRLTVT.

The V and J genes are TRBV5-6 and TRBJ2-7; tentative D call: TRBD2 (6 bases). V lost 3 bases to trimming and J lost 5 bases, with 15 bases between them. CDR1 is SGHDT, CDR2 YYEEEE, per germline. The CDR3 spans 14 residues. CDR3 protein: CASSWAGLIHEQYF. Written as DNA, the CDR3 is TGTGCCAGCAGCTGGGCGGGACTTATCCACGAGCAGTACTTC.